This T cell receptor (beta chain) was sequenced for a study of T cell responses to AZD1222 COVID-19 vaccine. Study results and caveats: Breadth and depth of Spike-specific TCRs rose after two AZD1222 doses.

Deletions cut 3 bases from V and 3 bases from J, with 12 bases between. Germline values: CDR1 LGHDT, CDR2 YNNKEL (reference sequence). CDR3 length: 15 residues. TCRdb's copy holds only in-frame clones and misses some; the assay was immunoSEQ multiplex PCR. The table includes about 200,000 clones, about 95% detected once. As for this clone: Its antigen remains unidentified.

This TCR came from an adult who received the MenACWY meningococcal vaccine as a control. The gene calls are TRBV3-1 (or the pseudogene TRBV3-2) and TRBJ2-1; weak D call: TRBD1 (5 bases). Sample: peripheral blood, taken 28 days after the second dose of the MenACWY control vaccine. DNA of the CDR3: TGTGCCAGCAGCCAGGCGTCAGGGTACTACAATGAGCAGTTCTTC. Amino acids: CASSQASGYYNEQFF.